This T cell receptor (beta chain) was retrieved from a study of blood T cell repertoires in COVID-19. Across the whole study: The United States, Italy and Spain were the sources of the acute and convalescent COVID-19 samples. T cells, B-cell-depleted T cells, or PBMCs provided the cDNA or gDNA that served as material.

Authors' analysis steps: Quantification of nucleated cells was approximated via reference gene primer amplification. The table came from immunoSEQ multiplex PCR; TCRdb's copy has only in-frame clones and leaves some out. D and trimming come from the DNA, and the V and J calls and clone size come from that table. The sample includes about 210,000 clones, under 90% of them seen just once. CDR1 is MDHEN, CDR2 SYDVKM, per germline. This CDR3 region has 16 residues. J lost 4 bases, V lost 2 bases, and 8 bases had no gene match. Input material: PBMCs or T cells enriched from blood (not recorded which). This TCR was sampled from a woman between 50 and 59 years old with acute COVID-19. This chain joins TRBV28 and TRBJ2-5, with 9 bases matching TRBD2. For the CDR3, the DNA is TGTGCCAGCAGTTTAGGCGGGGGGGGCCCCGGAGAGACCCAGTACTTC. Translated, it gives CASSLGGGGPGETQYF. Full variable domain (outside the CDR3, taken from reference TRBV28 and TRBJ2-5): DVKVTQSSRYLVKRTGEKVFLECVQDMDHENMFWYRQDPGLGLRLIYFSYDVKMKEKGDIPEGYSVSREKKERFSLILESASTNQTSMYLCASSLGGGGPGETQYFGPGTRLLVL.